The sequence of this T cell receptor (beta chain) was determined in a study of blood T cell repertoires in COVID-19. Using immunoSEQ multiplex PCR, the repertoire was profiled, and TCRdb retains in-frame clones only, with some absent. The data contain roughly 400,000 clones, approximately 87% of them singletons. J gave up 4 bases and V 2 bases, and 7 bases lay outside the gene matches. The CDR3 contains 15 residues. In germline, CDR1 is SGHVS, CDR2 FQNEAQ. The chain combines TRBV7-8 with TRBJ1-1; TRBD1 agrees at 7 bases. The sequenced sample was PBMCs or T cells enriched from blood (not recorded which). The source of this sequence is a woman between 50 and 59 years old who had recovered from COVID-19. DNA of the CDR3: TGTGCCAGCAGCTTAACGACAGGGTTTAGCACTGAAGCTTTCTTT. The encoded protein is CASSLTTGFSTEAFF.